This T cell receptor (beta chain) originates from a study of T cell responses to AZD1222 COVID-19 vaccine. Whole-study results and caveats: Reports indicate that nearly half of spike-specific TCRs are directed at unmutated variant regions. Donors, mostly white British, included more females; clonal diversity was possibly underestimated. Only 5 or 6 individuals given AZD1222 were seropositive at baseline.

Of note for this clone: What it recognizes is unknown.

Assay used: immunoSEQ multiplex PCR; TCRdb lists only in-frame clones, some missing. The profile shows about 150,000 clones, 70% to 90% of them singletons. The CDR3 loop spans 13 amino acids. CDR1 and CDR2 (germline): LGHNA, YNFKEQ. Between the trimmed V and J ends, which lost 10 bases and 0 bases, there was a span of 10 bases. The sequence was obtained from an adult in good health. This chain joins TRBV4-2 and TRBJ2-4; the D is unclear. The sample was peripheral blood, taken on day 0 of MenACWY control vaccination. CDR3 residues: CATYSSAKNIQYF. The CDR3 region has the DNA TGTGCCACTTACAGTTCAGCCAAAAACATTCAGTACTTC.